This TCR beta chain came from a study of T cell responses to AZD1222 COVID-19 vaccine. General study findings and limits: The donors showed a predominance of white British ancestry and of females, with possible underestimation of clonal diversity. The reported proportion of spike-specific TCRs targeting unmutated variant regions was nearly half.

With regard to this clone: Its antigen is still unknown.

Losses at the gene ends were 4 bases for V and 4 bases for J; bases not matched to a gene: 8. This CDR3 has 16 amino acids. Germline CDR1 and CDR2: MDHEN and SYDVKM. The assay was immunoSEQ multiplex PCR, and TCRdb's table has in-frame clones only and misses some. In the table there are 180,000 or so clones, roughly nine tenths of which are singletons. Here the sequenced sample was peripheral blood, taken 28 days after the second AZD1222 dose. The source is an adult who received the AZD1222 COVID-19 vaccine. The V gene is TRBV28, the J gene TRBJ1-1; 11 nucleotides agree with TRBD1. Here the CDR3 reads CASSSRTGGAGTEAFF. The CDR3 DNA is TGTGCCAGCAGTTCGAGGACAGGGGGCGCCGGCACTGAAGCTTTCTTT.